Listed below are T cell receptor beta chains from one sample, sequenced in a study of blood T cell repertoires in COVID-19. Assay used: immunoSEQ multiplex PCR; TCRdb lists only in-frame clones, some missing. The sample consists of about 100,000 clones, 60% to 85% of them appearing once. Sequenced sample: peripheral blood. The receptor source for this set is a woman of 80 years or more with active or convalescent COVID-19. The CDR3 runs from the conserved cysteine through the conserved F or W. Fields, in order: clone size, J gene, D gene, V gene, CDR3 protein, CDR3 DNA. D genes are given only for firm matches. Rows may omit the clone size; those that give it use once, few, many or a size class.

clone_size: once; j_call: TRBJ2-3; d_call: TRBD2; v_call: TRBV10-3; cdr3_aa: CAISTTSGSTDTQYF; cdr3_nt: TGTGCCATCAGTACGACTAGCGGGAGCACAGATACGCAGTATTTT
clone_size: .; j_call: TRBJ2-2; d_call: TRBD1; v_call: TRBV7-8; cdr3_aa: CASSLRTGVGELFF; cdr3_nt: TGTGCCAGCAGCCTAAGGACAGGGGTCGGGGAGCTGTTTTTT
clone_size: once; j_call: TRBJ2-1; d_call: TRBD2; v_call: TRBV11-3; cdr3_aa: CASSGLAGNNEQFF; cdr3_nt: TGTGCCAGCAGTGGACTAGCGGGGAACAATGAGCAGTTCTTC
clone_size: .; j_call: TRBJ2-7; d_call: .; v_call: TRBV19; cdr3_aa: CASSIGQGIHEQYF; cdr3_nt: TGTGCCAGTAGTATCGGGCAGGGGATCCACGAGCAGTACTTC
clone_size: .; j_call: TRBJ1-4; d_call: .; v_call: TRBV6-5; cdr3_aa: CASSYSEGLRGKLFF; cdr3_nt: TGTGCCAGCAGTTACTCGGAGGGGTTAAGGGGTAAACTGTTTTTT
clone_size: few; j_call: TRBJ1-1; d_call: .; v_call: TRBV7-2; cdr3_aa: CASSPRSTEAFF; cdr3_nt: TGTGCCAGCAGCCCTAGGAGCACTGAAGCTTTCTTT
clone_size: .; j_call: TRBJ2-7; d_call: .; v_call: TRBV14; cdr3_aa: CASSQDRRVGTYEQYF; cdr3_nt: TGTGCCAGCAGCCAAGATCGCAGGGTAGGGACCTACGAGCAGTACTTC
clone_size: .; j_call: TRBJ2-6; d_call: .; v_call: TRBV7-3; cdr3_aa: CASSLRPSTSGANVPTF; cdr3_nt: TGTGCCAGCAGCTTAAGGCCTAGTACCTCTGGGGCCAACGTCCCGACTTTC
clone_size: .; j_call: TRBJ1-2; d_call: TRBD1; v_call: TRBV5-4; cdr3_aa: CASSPTGGNYGYTF; cdr3_nt: TGTGCCAGCAGCCCGACAGGGGGGAACTATGGCTACACCTTC
clone_size: .; j_call: TRBJ1-4; d_call: TRBD1; v_call: TRBV7-2; cdr3_aa: CASSYRTGMNEKLFF; cdr3_nt: TGTGCCAGCAGCTACCGGACAGGGATGAATGAAAAACTGTTTTTT
clone_size: .; j_call: TRBJ1-2; d_call: TRBD1; v_call: TRBV2; cdr3_aa: CASRPDRASNYGYTF; cdr3_nt: TGTGCCAGCAGGCCCGACAGGGCCTCTAACTATGGCTACACCTTC
clone_size: few; j_call: TRBJ2-2; d_call: .; v_call: TRBV6-5; cdr3_aa: CASSYRGGELFF; cdr3_nt: TGTGCCAGCAGTTACAGGGGCGGGGAGCTGTTTTTT
clone_size: .; j_call: TRBJ2-2; d_call: TRBD2; v_call: TRBV11-3; cdr3_aa: CASSPGSGRAGELFF; cdr3_nt: TGTGCCAGCAGCCCCGGGAGCGGGAGAGCCGGGGAGCTGTTTTTT
clone_size: .; j_call: TRBJ2-7; d_call: TRBD1; v_call: TRBV4-1; cdr3_aa: CASSQTGTGTGVFYEQYF; cdr3_nt: TGCGCCAGCAGCCAAACAGGAACCGGGACAGGGGTCTTCTACGAGCAGTACTTC
clone_size: .; j_call: TRBJ1-1; d_call: TRBD1; v_call: TRBV2; cdr3_aa: CATNRGGMNTEAFF; cdr3_nt: TGTGCCACGAACAGGGGCGGGATGAACACTGAAGCTTTCTTT
clone_size: .; j_call: TRBJ2-7; d_call: .; v_call: TRBV10-3; cdr3_aa: CAISRADGTYEQYF; cdr3_nt: TGTGCCATCAGTAGAGCGGATGGGACCTACGAGCAGTACTTC
clone_size: .; j_call: TRBJ2-7; d_call: TRBD2; v_call: TRBV9; cdr3_aa: CASSVGASGAPYEQYF; cdr3_nt: TGTGCCAGCAGCGTCGGAGCTAGCGGGGCCCCCTACGAGCAGTACTTC
clone_size: .; j_call: TRBJ2-3; d_call: TRBD1; v_call: TRBV7-3; cdr3_aa: CASSLQGADTQYF; cdr3_nt: TGTGCCAGCAGCTTACAGGGGGCAGATACGCAGTATTTT
clone_size: .; j_call: TRBJ1-1; d_call: .; v_call: TRBV20-1; cdr3_aa: CSAPGTLEAFF; cdr3_nt: TGCAGTGCTCCCGGGACACTTGAAGCTTTCTTT
clone_size: .; j_call: TRBJ2-7; d_call: .; v_call: TRBV5-4; cdr3_aa: CAAGLAQAGSYEQYF; cdr3_nt: TGTGCCGCCGGGCTCGCCCAGGCGGGCTCCTACGAGCAGTACTTC
clone_size: .; j_call: TRBJ1-2; d_call: TRBD1; v_call: TRBV9; cdr3_aa: CASSRQGYGYTF; cdr3_nt: TGTGCCAGCAGCAGACAGGGGTATGGCTACACCTTC
clone_size: .; j_call: TRBJ1-4; d_call: .; v_call: TRBV28; cdr3_aa: CASGDFDEKLFF; cdr3_nt: TGTGCCAGCGGGGACTTCGATGAAAAACTGTTTTTT
clone_size: .; j_call: TRBJ1-5; d_call: .; v_call: TRBV19; cdr3_aa: CASSSHSTVRPQHF; cdr3_nt: TGTGCCAGTAGTTCACATTCCACCGTTCGGCCCCAGCATTTT
clone_size: .; j_call: TRBJ2-3; d_call: .; v_call: TRBV24-1; cdr3_aa: CATSDLGSGGTDTQYF; cdr3_nt: TGTGCCACCAGTGATTTGGGGAGCGGAGGCACAGATACGCAGTATTTT
clone_size: .; j_call: TRBJ1-2; d_call: .; v_call: TRBV28; cdr3_aa: CASSFGGNRYGYGYTF; cdr3_nt: TGTGCCAGCAGCTTCGGTGGAAACAGGTACGGCTATGGCTACACCTTC
clone_size: .; j_call: TRBJ1-1; d_call: .; v_call: TRBV7-6; cdr3_aa: CASSLVANTEAFF; cdr3_nt: TGTGCCAGCAGCTTAGTAGCGAACACTGAAGCTTTCTTT
clone_size: .; j_call: TRBJ1-1; d_call: TRBD1; v_call: TRBV5-1; cdr3_aa: CASSFSTGDTEAFF; cdr3_nt: TGCGCCAGCAGCTTCAGCACAGGGGATACTGAAGCTTTCTTT
clone_size: few; j_call: TRBJ2-7; d_call: .; v_call: TRBV6-2/TRBV6-3; cdr3_aa: CASSPLRTFSYEQYF; cdr3_nt: TGTGCCAGCAGTCCACTTAGGACATTCTCCTACGAGCAGTACTTC
clone_size: .; j_call: TRBJ2-1; d_call: .; v_call: TRBV7-2; cdr3_aa: CASSLGLLNEQFF; cdr3_nt: TGTGCCAGCAGCTTGGGACTCCTCAATGAGCAGTTCTTC